This T cell receptor beta chain was recorded in a study of identical twins. On this clonotype: Its cognate antigen is unknown.

Study results and caveats: Fewer insertions were carried by abundant cord blood beta clonotypes, but none was seen in memory repertoires. Modelling approaches yielded underestimates of out-of-frame TCR alpha sharing between monozygotic twins.

The V segment lost 7 bases and the J segment 7 bases; nucleotides outside the gene matches: 7. Germline CDR1 is MNHEY and CDR2 is SVGEGT. The CDR3 length is 13 residues. A universal primer site was added by template switching, and unique molecular identifiers were carried by the cDNA. MiXCR, run by TCRdb on the 5' RACE reads, gives a single entry per CDR3 protein. The sample yields around 490,000 distinct CDR3 sequences, roughly 15% seen once. The same sample was also studied in work on yellow fever vaccine responses in identical twins. From that study: Reportedly, the T cell response mounted by twins to vaccine seemed partly convergent, partly personalized.

Sequencing input: CD4+ T cells sorted from blood. The receptor was derived from a woman aged 18-35 years in good health. This chain uses TRBV6-2 or TRBV6-3 with TRBJ2-4; 7 bases are shared with TRBD1. CDR3 residues: CASTHRGPNIQYF. The DNA of the CDR3 is TGTGCCAGCACCCACAGGGGACCCAACATTCAGTACTTC.